A single sample gave rise to the 10 T cell receptor beta chains below, sequenced in a study of cytomegalovirus exposure and HLA in healthy donors. Profiling relied on immunoSEQ multiplex PCR, and the TCRdb table lists in-frame clones only, not all of them. The data show around 140,000 clones, roughly 89% seen once. Sequencing was performed on PBMCs. These TCRs come from a man younger than 30 in good health and CMV-seropositive.

The chain couples TRBV10-3 to TRBJ1-3; D ambiguous. V was pared by 2 bases and J by 0 bases, with 8 bases between. CDR1 is ENHRY and CDR2 is SYGVKD in the germline V gene. The CDR3 runs to 15 residues. The CDR3, as DNA: TGTGCCATCAGTGAGATCCAGTCCTCTGGAAACACCATATATTTT. It encodes CAISEIQSSGNTIYF.

This sequence joins TRBV5-1 and TRBJ2-6, with D perhaps matching TRBD2 (6 bases). This CDR3 is built from 16 residues. V was shortened by 0 bases and J by 3 bases, with 10 bases between the two germline ends. Germline V CDR1 and CDR2: SGHRS, YFSETQ. The CDR3 sequence is CASSLESGFGANVLTF. The CDR3 DNA reads TGCGCCAGCAGCTTGGAGAGCGGGTTTGGGGCCAACGTCCTGACTTTC.

The gene calls are TRBV30 and TRBJ2-1; 10 bases agree with TRBD2. Germline V gene sequence: CDR1 GTSNPN, CDR2 SVGIG (reference sequence). The CDR3 sequence is 15 residues long. With 0 bases clipped from V and 8 bases from J, the junction kept 7 bases outside the gene matches. The CDR3 protein is CAWSVSGRARDEQFF. DNA for the CDR3: TGTGCCTGGAGTGTAAGCGGGAGGGCTAGAGATGAGCAGTTCTTC. The complete variable domain, with remaining parts taken from reference TRBV30 and TRBJ2-1, reads SQTIHQWPATLVQPVGSPLSLECTVEGTSNPNLYWYRQAAGRGLQLLFYSVGIGQISSEVPQNLSASRPQDRQFILSSKKLLLSDSGFYLCAWSVSGRARDEQFFGPGTRLTVL.

This clone showed up just a few times. The chain combines TRBV6-4 with TRBJ2-2, with TRBD2 matching 8 bases. The CDR3 is made up of 14 amino acids. Trimming at V came to 3 bases and at J to 3 bases, leaving 0 bases not matched to a gene. Germline assignment: CDR1 MRHNA and CDR2 SNTAGT. For the CDR3, the DNA is TGTGCCAGCAGTGAACTAGCGGACACCGGGGAGCTGTTTTTT. Translated, it gives CASSELADTGELFF.

The rearrangement links TRBV7-9 to TRBJ2-2; 7 positions agree with TRBD2. Germline V gene data show CDR1 as SEHNR and CDR2 as FQNEAQ (reference sequence). The V gene end was trimmed by 3 bases and the J gene end by 2 bases; junction bases not matched to a gene: 6. This CDR3 is 16 amino acids long. CDR3 loop: CASSFLSSGNTGELFF. Here the CDR3 DNA reads TGTGCCAGCAGCTTTCTCTCTAGCGGTAACACCGGGGAGCTGTTTTTT.

The J gene is TRBJ1-1, the V gene TRBV14; D uncertain. Germline CDR1 SGHDN, CDR2 FVKESK. The CDR3 is made up of 15 amino acids. The V gene lost 0 bases and the J gene lost 1 base, with 9 bases spanning the gap. Written as DNA, the CDR3 is TGTGCCAGCAGCCAAGATCGAAACAGGAACACTGAAGCTTTCTTT. Protein product: CASSQDRNRNTEAFF.

In this sample, this clone turned up once. The genes are TRBV30 and TRBJ2-7; D remains ambiguous. V was trimmed by 3 bases and J by 2 bases, leaving 8 bases between them. The CDR3 runs to 12 residues. The V gene's germline CDR1 is GTSNPN and CDR2 SVGIG (reference sequence). CDR3 in amino acids: CAWSQVPYEQYF. DNA for the CDR3: TGTGCCTGGAGCCAGGTTCCCTACGAGCAGTACTTC.

This clone was counted once. This sequence joins TRBV5-1 and TRBJ1-2; D ambiguous. The CDR3 has 14 residues. The germline V and J ends were trimmed by 0 bases and 0 bases, with 6 bases remaining between them. CDR1 and CDR2 from the germline V gene are SGHRS and YFSETQ. The CDR3 spells CASSLDGTNYGYTF. For the CDR3, the DNA is TGCGCCAGCAGCTTGGACGGGACTAACTATGGCTACACCTTC.

Here the CDR3 reads CASSLTSGGHNEQFF. In nucleotides, the CDR3 is TGTGCCAGCAGTCTGACTAGCGGGGGACACAATGAGCAGTTCTTC. J is TRBJ2-1 and V is TRBV6-5, with 12 bases matching TRBD2. The CDR3 contains 15 residues. Germline V lookup: CDR1 MNHEY, CDR2 SVGAGI. V trimming: 5 bases; J trimming: 5 bases; junction bases outside the gene matches: 4.

The V call is TRBV18, the J call TRBJ1-1; 7 positions agree with TRBD1. Unmatched junction bases numbered 7, after V lost 3 bases and J lost 3 bases. This CDR3 spans 15 amino acids. Germline loops: CDR1 KGHSH, CDR2 LQKENI. In DNA, the CDR3 is TGTGCCAGCTCACCGAGACAGGGTATGGACACTGAAGCTTTCTTT. Encoded protein: CASSPRQGMDTEAFF. Filled out from reference TRBV18 and TRBJ1-1, the complete variable domain reads NAGVMQNPRHLVRRRGQEARLRCSPMKGHSHVYWYRQLPEEGLKFMVYLQKENIIDESGMPKERFSAEFPKEGPSILRIQQVVRGDSAAYFCASSPRQGMDTEAFFGQGTRLTVV.